These 11 T cell receptor beta chains were all obtained from the same sample, sequenced in a study of shared clonotypes between healthy human individuals. Only in-frame clones appear in the TCRdb table, and some are missing; sequencing was by immunoSEQ multiplex PCR. The sample gives about 2.3 million clones, more than 85% of which show up once; 0.39% is in the top ten. The sample comprised naive CD4+ T cells from PBMCs. Subset in this sample: CD45RA+ positively selected. The receptors derive from a young man in good health. Some clones in this sample may be carry-over from other donors' samples.

This clone was recorded a few times. Other DNA sequences within the sample encode an identical CDR3. The chain carries TRBV28 and TRBJ1-5, with D unclear. V lost 6 bases and J lost 0, with 3 bases in between. Germline V CDR1 and CDR2: MDHEN, SYDVKM. The CDR3 covers 12 residues. The CDR3 spells CASSYSNQPQHF. The CDR3 coding sequence is TGTGCCAGCAGCTATAGCAATCAGCCCCAGCATTTT. Full variable domain (missing parts from reference TRBV28 and TRBJ1-5): DVKVTQSSRYLVKRTGEKVFLECVQDMDHENMFWYRQDPGLGLRLIYFSYDVKMKEKGDIPEGYSVSREKKERFSLILESASTNQTSMYLCASSYSNQPQHFGDGTRLSIL.

CDR3 residues: CASSLGLAGGKETQYF. Written as DNA, the CDR3 is TGCGCCAGCAGCTTAGGACTAGCGGGGGGTAAGGAGACCCAGTACTTC. The chain recombines TRBV5-1 with TRBJ2-5; 14 positions agree with TRBD2. The V gene end was trimmed by 2 bases and the J gene end by 5 bases; junction bases not matched to a gene: 5. This CDR3 is 16 amino acids long. CDR1 and CDR2 (germline): SGHRS, YFSETQ.

The V and J genes are TRBV5-6 and TRBJ2-7; D unresolved. Germline CDR1 and CDR2: SGHDT and YYEEEE. The CDR3 totals 16 residues. V dropped 6 bases and J dropped 4 bases, with 23 bases sitting between them. The DNA of the CDR3 is TGTGCCAGCACCCCTTCGAAAAGGGCATTCCGGTACGAGCAGTACTTC. Protein: CASTPSKRAFRYEQYF.

The V call is TRBV11-2, the J call TRBJ1-2, with 7 positions matching TRBD1. The CDR3 consists of 16 residues. Germline V gene sequence: CDR1 SGHAT, CDR2 FQNNGV. The J segment lost 1 base and the V segment lost 4 bases, leaving 9 bases of the junction unmatched. The CDR3 sequence: CASSSLTGNNNYGYTF. The CDR3, as DNA: TGTGCCAGCAGCTCCTTGACAGGGAATAATAACTATGGCTACACCTTC.

The V and J genes are TRBV6-5 and TRBJ2-3; D tentatively fits TRBD1 or TRBD2 (6 bases each). The length of the CDR3 is 14 residues. CDR1 and CDR2 from the germline V gene are MNHEY and SVGAGI. V dropped 0 bases and J dropped 8 bases, with 12 bases sitting between them. The CDR3 here is CASSYSYKGGTQYF. CDR3 DNA: TGTGCCAGCAGTTACTCGTACAAGGGGGGTACGCAGTATTTT.

The count of this clone is one. This chain's CDR3 is CASSFGGRSYNEQFF. The CDR3 region has the DNA TGCGCCAGCAGCTTCGGGGGCCGCTCCTACAATGAGCAGTTCTTC. This chain joins TRBV5-1 and TRBJ2-1; TRBD1 or TRBD2 may be the D gene (6 bases each). V gave up 2 bases and J gave up 0 bases, with 9 bases separating them. Germline assignment: CDR1 SGHRS and CDR2 YFSETQ. The CDR3 length is 15 residues.

This chain links TRBV7-2 with TRBJ2-7, with D perhaps TRBD2 (6 bases). The germline V and J ends were trimmed by 1 base and 2 bases, with 12 bases remaining between them. CDR1 is SGHTA and CDR2 is FQGNSA in the germline V gene. This CDR3 has 15 residues. CDR3: CASSLGRATAYEQYF. The CDR3 coding sequence is TGTGCCAGCAGCTTAGGGAGGGCCACTGCCTACGAGCAGTACTTC.

The chain uses TRBV5-1 and TRBJ1-1; D gene ambiguous. V lost 0 bases and J 5 bases, leaving 14 bases between the germline ends. CDR1 and CDR2 (germline): SGHRS, YFSETQ. The CDR3 has 15 amino acids. The CDR3 DNA reads TGCGCCAGCAGCTTGGTAACTCAAGTGGGAACTGAAGCTTTCTTT. Its translation is CASSLVTQVGTEAFF.

This clone was seen only a few times. In the same sample, other DNA sequences code for this CDR3. V and J are TRBV7-9 and TRBJ2-7; D is undetermined. CDR1 and CDR2 from the germline V gene are SEHNR and FQNEAQ (reference sequence). This CDR3 is 12 amino acids long. V gave up 1 base and J gave up 2 bases, with 3 bases separating them. CDR3 sequence (DNA): TGTGCCAGCAGCTTAGGGACCTACGAGCAGTACTTC. It specifies CASSLGTYEQYF.

The chain combines TRBV7-9 with TRBJ2-1; perhaps TRBD1 as D (5 bases). Germline CDR1 reads SEHNR; CDR2 reads FQNEAQ (reference sequence). The V end lost 1 base, the J end lost 8 bases, and 12 bases lay between the germline ends. CDR3 length: 14 amino acids. The CDR3 loop reads CASSLVSRDHEQFF. Written as DNA, the CDR3 is TGTGCCAGCAGCTTAGTAAGCAGGGATCATGAGCAGTTCTTC.

The rearrangement joins TRBV5-1 to TRBJ2-3; D perhaps matches TRBD2 (6 bases). The germline V gene has CDR1 SGHRS and CDR2 YFSETQ. The CDR3 runs 15 residues. The V and J ends lost 4 bases and 10 bases respectively, with 22 bases between them. As DNA, the CDR3 is TGCGCCAGCAGCCCAAGACTAGACGCGGGCGGGGCGCAGTATTTT. Translated: CASSPRLDAGGAQYF. The variable domain in full, completed from reference TRBV5-1 and TRBJ2-3, reads KAGVTQTPRYLIKTRGQQVTLSCSPISGHRSVSWYQQTPGQGLQFLFEYFSETQRNKGNFPGRFSGRQFSNSRSEMNVSTLELGDSALYLCASSPRLDAGGAQYFGPGTRLTVL.